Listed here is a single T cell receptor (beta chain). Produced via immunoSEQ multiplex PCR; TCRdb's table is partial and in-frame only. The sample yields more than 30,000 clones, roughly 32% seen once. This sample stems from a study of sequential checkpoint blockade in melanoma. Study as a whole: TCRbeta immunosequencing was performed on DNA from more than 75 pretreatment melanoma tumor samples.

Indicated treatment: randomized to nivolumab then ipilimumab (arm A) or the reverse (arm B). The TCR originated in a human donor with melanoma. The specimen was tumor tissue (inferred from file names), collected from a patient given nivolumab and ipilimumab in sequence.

CDR3 sequence (DNA): TGTGCCAGTAGTAGAGCTTGGGGACCCAATCAGCCCCAGCATTTT. It specifies CASSRAWGPNQPQHF. The chain combines TRBV19 with TRBJ1-5; D may be TRBD1 (5 bases). V was trimmed by 4 bases and J by 3 bases, leaving 13 bases between them. Germline V CDR1 and CDR2: LNHDA, SQIVND (reference sequence). The CDR3 is made up of 15 amino acids. Supplemented by reference TRBV19 and TRBJ1-5, the full variable domain reads DGGITQSPKYLFRKEGQNVTLSCEQNLNHDAMYWYRQDPGQGLRLIYYSQIVNDFQKGDIAEGYSVSREKKESFPLTVTSAQKNPTAFYLCASSRAWGPNQPQHFGDGTRLSIL.